This TCR beta chain was found in a study of human T cells and chemical hapten exposure. Overall study: Skin on the upper inner arm, approximately 2 cm by approximately 2 cm in size, was sensitized with 2% DPC.

This clonotype was counted ten times or more. Germline assignment: CDR1 SQVTM and CDR2 ANQGSEA. The V and J ends lost 4 bases and 1 base respectively, with 8 bases between them. The length of the CDR3 is 13 residues. TCRdb analysed the RACE reads with MiXCR anew, one entry per CDR3 protein. The table records 40,000 or so distinct CDR3 sequences, roughly a tenth of them present only once. This sample's time point: patch test 2, 6 weeks after DPC sensitization. Treatment given: therapeutic diphenylcyclopropenone sensitization with weekly scalp DPC. Researchers extracted total RNA from unfractionated whole blood.

The chain combines TRBV29-1 with TRBJ2-1; D perhaps matches TRBD1 (5 bases). The source is a woman aged 25 to 39 with alopecia areata. Some clones in this sample may be carry-over from other donors' samples. Sample: whole blood, taken in connection with sensitization to the hapten diphenylcyclopropenone (DPC). CDR3 coding DNA: TGCAGCGTTGGCAGGGATTCCTACAATGAGCAGTTCTTC. This translates into CSVGRDSYNEQFF.